This note documents a single T cell receptor beta chain sequence. As yet, its antigen is unknown. This table comes from immunoSEQ multiplex PCR, and its TCRdb copy is limited to in-frame clones, with some not included. Here the sample spans about 50,000 clones, roughly four fifths being singletons. The sample belongs to a study of OX40 agonist ivuxolimab in advanced cancers. Across the whole study: Ivuxolimab was delivered to patients intravenously every 2 weeks at doses spanning 0.01 to 10 mg/kg. From roughly 20 to 90 years was the age range, with a mean of about 56 years, and 65% to 90% were male.

Study findings and constraints: There was clonal expansion of CD4+ and CD8+ blood T cells by week 6 at 0.1 to 3.0 mg/kg. Expanded clones were, on average, more numerous in CD8+ T cells than in CD4+.

The germline V gene encodes CDR1 SGHAT and CDR2 FQNNGV. Deletions cut 5 bases from V and 5 bases from J, with 12 bases between. The CDR3 consists of 13 residues. The V and J genes are TRBV11-2 and TRBJ2-5, with D maybe TRBD1 (6 bases). This clonotype originated in an adult with an advanced solid tumor such as melanoma, head and neck, liver or kidney cancer. The sequencing used CD4+ or CD8+ T cells sorted from blood, collected in a trial of the OX40 agonist ivuxolimab. The CDR3 DNA reads as TGTGCCAGCAGCCCCGACAGGAAGGAGACCCAGTACTTC. This codes for CASSPDRKETQYF. Drawing the rest from reference TRBV11-2 and TRBJ2-5, the complete variable domain is EAGVAQSPRYKIIEKRQSVAFWCNPISGHATLYWYQQILGQGPKLLIQFQNNGVVDDSQLPKDRFSAERLKGVDSTLKIQPAKLEDSAVYLCASSPDRKETQYFGPGTRLLVL.